These T cell receptor beta chains were read from a single sample in a study of molecular identifiers for immune sequencing clone quantification. Each CDR3 protein is one row after TCRdb ran MiXCR on the PCR reads. This table has over 600,000 distinct CDR3 sequences, 15% to 20% appearing once. Sequenced input: naive CD8+ T cells from blood, with Jurkat cell RNA spiked in. The receptors were gathered from a human donor in good health. Some libraries in this study had Jurkat cell RNA spiked in. The CDR3 runs from the conserved cysteine through the conserved F or W. D genes are given only for firm matches. Part of the rows lack a size; the others show once, few, many or a class for expanded clones.

size,D,V,J,DNA,CDR3
few,-,TRBV30,TRBJ2-2,TGTGCCTGGAGTGTTGGGACGTGGACCGGGGAGCTGTTTTTT,CAWSVGTWTGELFF
many,-,TRBV4-2,TRBJ1-3,TGTGCCACCCACTCTGGAAACACCATATATTTT,CATHSGNTIYF
few,-,TRBV6-5,TRBJ1-2,TGTGCCAGCAGTGGGACTGGAAATCTTGGCTACACCTTC,CASSGTGNLGYTF
few,-,TRBV2,TRBJ2-7,TGTGCCAGCATGCCCAGGTTCTCCTACGAGCAGTACTTC,CASMPRFSYEQYF
many,-,TRBV4-3,TRBJ1-1,TGCGCCAGCAGCCCCAGCTATCGGGGCTTTATCCCTGAAGCTTTCTTT,CASSPSYRGFIPEAFF
many,-,TRBV28,TRBJ2-5,TGTGCCAGCAGCAGTTTACTCTCGGGACAAGAGACCCAGTACTTC,CASSSLLSGQETQYF
-,-,TRBV4-1,TRBJ1-3,TGCGCCAGCAGCCAAGGAGCAGGGACTGGAAACACCGTATATTTT,CASSQGAGTGNTVYF
-,-,TRBV27,TRBJ1-5,TGTGCCAGCAGTTTTGGGGTGCGCAATCAGCCCCAGCATTTT,CASSFGVRNQPQHF
many,-,TRBV12-3/TRBV12-4,TRBJ2-2,TGTGCCAGCAGTCCAATGGCCGTGGAGCTGTTTTTT,CASSPMAVELFF
-,-,TRBV6-2/TRBV6-3,TRBJ1-5,TGTGCCAGCAGTTACGCTCGGGCCGCGGGGGATATATATAGCAATCAGCCCCAGCATTTT,CASSYARAAGDIYSNQPQHF
-,-,TRBV20-1,TRBJ1-1,TGCAGTGCTAGAGATTTGGGAGTTGAAGCTTCCTTT,CSARDLGVEASF
many,-,TRBV6-5,TRBJ2-5,TGTGCCAGCAGTTATGGAGGGTTAAACCAAGAGACCCAGTACTTC,CASSYGGLNQETQYF
-,-,TRBV6-5,TRBJ1-5,TGTGCCAGCAGTTACCGCGGGGCCTCTCTTAATCAGCCCCAGCATTTT,CASSYRGASLNQPQHF
many,-,TRBV12-3/TRBV12-4,TRBJ2-7,TGTGCCAGCAGGCCGCCAGAACGCCCCACGCAGTACTTC,CASRPPERPTQYF
many,-,TRBV7-9,TRBJ2-3,TGTGCCAGCAGCTTAGATGTCACAGGGTACACAGATACGCAGTATTTT,CASSLDVTGYTDTQYF
few,TRBD2,TRBV20-1,TRBJ2-1,TGCAGTGCTAGAGATCGTGGCAGGGTATATGGCGGGAGGACCTACAATGAGCAGTTCTTC,CSARDRGRVYGGRTYNEQFF
many,TRBD2,TRBV24-1,TRBJ2-1,TGTGCCACCAGTCTGGCGGGAGTTTCCAATGAGCAGTTCTTC,CATSLAGVSNEQFF
many,-,TRBV9,TRBJ2-3,TGTGCCAGCAGCGTATACGAGACGATTTCAGATACGCAGTATTTT,CASSVYETISDTQYF
few,-,TRBV28,TRBJ2-2,TGTGCCAGCAGTTTTCGGGGGGCGCCGGCCGGGGAGCTGTTTTTT,CASSFRGAPAGELFF
many,-,TRBV28,TRBJ1-1,TGTGCCAGCAGTCTCCGGGGTCCAAGAGAAACTGAAGCTTTCTTT,CASSLRGPRETEAFF
few,-,TRBV10-3,TRBJ1-1,TGTGCCATCAGCGCTGATGATTTGAACACTGAAGCTTTCTTT,CAISADDLNTEAFF
many,-,TRBV6-1,TRBJ2-3,TGTGCCAGCAGTGAGTGGGACACCCAGCTCTACACAGATACGCAGTATTTT,CASSEWDTQLYTDTQYF
many,TRBD2,TRBV19,TRBJ2-1,TGTGCCAGTACCATGGTCCCCCCGGGACTAGCTCCGGGCAATGAGCAGTTCTTC,CASTMVPPGLAPGNEQFF
few,-,TRBV12-3/TRBV12-4,TRBJ1-1,TGTGCCAGCAGTTTTGCCCCCGGATTTGAAGCTTTCTTT,CASSFAPGFEAFF
many,-,TRBV30,TRBJ2-7,TGTGCCTGGAGTAGCTCCTACGAGCAGTACTTC,CAWSSSYEQYF
-,-,TRBV6-1,TRBJ1-1,TGTGCCAGCAGGGCTGAATTGAACACTGAAGCTTTCTTT,CASRAELNTEAFF